This TCR beta chain was retrieved from a study of regulatory T cells in long-lasting Graves disease. Study-wide results and caveats: The work looked only at peripheral blood and did not look at thyroid tissue.

This clonotype appeared many times. Its antigen is not identified. With iRepertoire HTBI primers and Arm-PCR of CDR3 regions, TCR beta libraries were built. TCRdb re-derived calls from the multiplex PCR reads in MiXCR, one entry per CDR3 protein. The sample consists of around 250,000 distinct CDR3 sequences, about 18% of them appearing once. Trimming took off 3 bases at V and 5 bases at J, with 10 bases between the two ends. In germline, CDR1 is LNHDA, CDR2 SQIVND (reference sequence). The CDR3 is 14 residues long. Noted time point: newly diagnosed GD, antithyroid drugs for less than 3 months. From RNA extracted from PBMCs, the TCR library was made. American Thyroid Association guidelines were used to diagnose Graves' disease.

V and J are TRBV19 and TRBJ1-4, with D unresolved. The specimen was peripheral blood mononuclear cells (PBMCs), collected at new diagnosis, from a patient treated with antithyroid drugs. The origin of this receptor is a female donor with Graves disease. CDR3 DNA sequence: TGTGCCAGTAGTATTTCCGTACAGAATGAAAAACTGTTTTTT. It translates to CASSISVQNEKLFF.